These 30 T cell receptor beta chains were all obtained from the same sample, sequenced in a study of shared clonotypes between healthy human individuals (dated by TCRdb to about 2020). Receptors were amplified or captured by the immunoSEQ multiplex PCR assay. The immuneACCESS repertoire file appears here via TCRdb, limited to in-frame rearrangements. These files lack a portion of the clones; in checked studies, under half of the deficit traces to unresolved V genes, and the cause of the others is not known. In this sample the table shows a few hundred thousand clones, 79% of which occur a single time. The ten largest clonotypes hold less than 15% of the sample. Sample: PBMCs. The receptors derive from a woman in her thirties or forties in good health. Some clones in this sample may be carry-over from other donors' samples.

The chain links TRBV19 to TRBJ2-7; TRBD1 agrees at 8 bases. The CDR3 runs to 14 residues. Per the germline V gene, CDR1 is LNHDA and CDR2 is SQIVND (reference sequence). V lost 6 bases, J lost 0 bases, and 4 bases stayed unmatched. The CDR3: CASSQTGVSYEQYF. The DNA of the CDR3 is TGTGCCAGTAGCCAGACAGGGGTCTCCTACGAGCAGTACTTC.

The chain uses TRBV28 and TRBJ1-5; D perhaps matches TRBD1 (5 bases). Germline CDR1 is MDHEN and CDR2 is SYDVKM. There are 13 residues in the CDR3. Trimming removed 10 bases at V and 4 bases at J, with 14 bases between. Here the CDR3 reads CATRGSGNQPQHF. CDR3 in DNA: TGTGCCACCCGGGGCTCAGGGAATCAGCCCCAGCATTTT. Supplemented by reference TRBV28 and TRBJ1-5, the full variable domain reads DVKVTQSSRYLVKRTGEKVFLECVQDMDHENMFWYRQDPGLGLRLIYFSYDVKMKEKGDIPEGYSVSREKKERFSLILESASTNQTSMYLCATRGSGNQPQHFGDGTRLSIL.

A few counts support this clone. The chain recombines TRBV25-1 with TRBJ1-1; D is uncertain. The germline CDR1 and CDR2 sequences are MGHDK and SYGVNS. The ends were cut back, 3 bases at V and 6 bases at J, with 5 bases in the middle. This CDR3 region has 11 residues. DNA for the CDR3: TGTGCCAGCAGTGATGCGTCTGAAGCTTTCTTT. Protein product: CASSDASEAFF.

The genes are TRBV5-1 and TRBJ1-1; 8 bases are a match to TRBD1. CDR1 is SGHRS, CDR2 YFSETQ, per germline. The CDR3 covers 13 residues. V trimming: 4 bases; J trimming: 4 bases; junction bases outside the gene matches: 3. DNA of the CDR3: TGCGCCAGCAGCCGACAGGGGTCCACTGAAGCTTTCTTT. Translating it yields CASSRQGSTEAFF.

This clone has a handful of counts. The chain couples TRBV6-1 to TRBJ2-1; unclear D gene. Between the trimmed V and J ends, which lost 2 bases and 9 bases, there was a span of 20 bases. The CDR3 is 16 residues long. The germline CDR1 and CDR2 sequences are MNHNS and SASEGT. The CDR3 nucleotides are TGTGCCAGCAGTGAAAGGCCAGCCCGGTTGGCACTTGAGCAGTTCTTC. Amino acids: CASSERPARLALEQFF.

The chain uses TRBV21-1 and TRBJ2-4; TRBD2, the D gene given by the table, was not confirmed from the DNA. TRBV21-1 is a pseudogene. This CDR3 has 14 residues. For the CDR3, the DNA is TGTGCCAGCATACTAGACGGGACTAGGAGCATTCAGTACTTC. This encodes CASILDGTRSIQYF.

The V and J genes are TRBV28 and TRBJ1-1; 9 nucleotides line up with TRBD1. The CDR3 totals 16 residues. Germline V CDR1 and CDR2: MDHEN, SYDVKM. V gave up 3 bases and J gave up 3 bases; unmatched junction bases: 8. This CDR3 reads CASSFYRGLQDTEAFF. The CDR3 DNA sequence: TGTGCCAGCAGTTTTTACAGGGGGCTTCAGGACACTGAAGCTTTCTTT.

The chain recombines TRBV6-1 with TRBJ1-1; D is possibly TRBD1 (6 bases). CDR3 length: 15 residues. V lost 9 bases to trimming and J lost 0 bases, with 17 bases between them. Germline assignment: CDR1 MNHNS and CDR2 SASEGT. The CDR3 sequence is CASRRGGLMNTEAFF. The CDR3 bases are TGTGCCAGTCGGAGGGGGGGGCTCATGAACACTGAAGCTTTCTTT.

CDR3 nucleotide sequence: TGCGCCAGCAGTCTCCACAGGGTAGGCGAGCAGTACTTC. It codes for CASSLHRVGEQYF. V and J are TRBV10-2 and TRBJ2-7, with a tentative D call TRBD1 (6 bases). Deletions cut 5 bases from V and 6 bases from J, with 14 bases between. The length of the CDR3 is 13 residues. The germline CDR1 and CDR2 sequences are WSHSY and SAAADI.

In this sample, this clone turned up once. V and J are TRBV9 and TRBJ2-2; weak D call: TRBD2 (5 bases). V dropped 10 bases and J dropped 7 bases, with 20 bases sitting between them. This CDR3 contains 14 residues. Germline V gives CDR1 SGDLS, CDR2 YYNGEE. CDR3 protein: CASQEGWRRGELFF. The CDR3, as DNA: TGTGCCTCACAAGAGGGCTGGAGACGCGGGGAGCTGTTTTTT. The full variable domain, in which reference TRBV9 and TRBJ2-2 provide the parts outside the CDR3, is DSGVTQTPKHLITATGQRVTLRCSPRSGDLSVYWYQQSLDQGLQFLIQYYNGEERAKGNILERFSAQQFPDLHSELNLSSLELGDSALYFCASQEGWRRGELFFGEGSRLTVL.

V is TRBV7-2 and J is TRBJ1-1, with no clear D. The CDR3 has 13 residues. Trimming pared 3 bases from V and 2 bases from J, leaving 7 bases between. Germline V CDR1 and CDR2: SGHTA, FQGNSA. CDR3 residues: CASSFSDNTEAFF. The CDR3, as DNA: TGTGCCAGCAGCTTTTCGGATAACACTGAAGCTTTCTTT. Drawing the rest from reference TRBV7-2 and TRBJ1-1, the complete variable domain is GAGVSQSPSNKVTEKGKDVELRCDPISGHTALYWYRQSLGQGLEFLIYFQGNSAPDKSGLPSDRFSAERTGGSVSTLTIQRTQQEDSAVYLCASSFSDNTEAFFGQGTRLTVV.

The chain combines TRBV7-3 with TRBJ2-3; 7 bases fit TRBD1. The germline V gene encodes CDR1 SGHTA and CDR2 FQGTGA. V trimming: 5 bases; J trimming: 2 bases; junction bases outside the gene matches: 10. This CDR3 contains 16 residues. Written as DNA, the CDR3 is TGTGCCAGCAGCCTTTTGACAGGGCAGTCCACAGATACGCAGTATTTT. Translation: CASSLLTGQSTDTQYF.

Comment on this clone: This probably arose from a read error, given a far larger clone one base away. This chain joins TRBV29-1 and TRBJ1-2, with D uncertain. CDR3 size: 11 residues. Germline V lookup: CDR1 SQVTM, CDR2 ANQGSEA. The DNA for the CDR3 is TGCAGCGAGTCCTCAAACTATGGCCACACCTTC. Encoded protein: CSESSNYGHTF.

V gene TRBV7-2 combines with J gene TRBJ1-4; D is ambiguous. Germline V gene lookup returns CDR1 SGHTA and CDR2 FQGNSA. With 1 base removed from V and 8 bases from J, the gap between germline ends came to 11 bases. The CDR3 spans 14 residues. CDR3 sequence: CASSLGGLREKLFF. CDR3 nucleotides: TGTGCCAGCAGCTTAGGGGGATTGCGGGAAAAACTGTTTTTT.

The chain combines TRBV4-2 with TRBJ2-3; 7 nucleotides match TRBD2. The CDR3 has 17 residues. The germline CDR1 and CDR2 sequences are LGHNA and YNFKEQ. V lost 4 bases to trimming and J lost 2 bases; unmatched junction nucleotides: 12. The CDR3 DNA sequence: TGTGCCAGCAGCCCCTTCTCGGCTAGCGGTGTCACAGATACGCAGTATTTT. This sequence encodes CASSPFSASGVTDTQYF.

This clone came up a few times. The chain links TRBV27 to TRBJ2-7, with 16 bases lining up with TRBD2. With 6 bases clipped from V and 2 bases from J, the junction kept 4 bases outside the gene matches. CDR1 MNHEY and CDR2 SMNVEV come from the germline V gene (reference sequence). The CDR3 is 16 residues long. CDR3 residues: CASSPGLAGGPYEQYF. Written as DNA, the CDR3 is TGTGCCAGCAGCCCGGGACTAGCGGGAGGGCCCTACGAGCAGTACTTC.

The rearrangement links TRBV6-1 to TRBJ2-7; the D gene is possibly TRBD2 (5 bases). The CDR3 loop spans 14 amino acids. CDR1 is MNHNS and CDR2 is SASEGT in the germline V gene. The V gene lost 3 bases and the J gene lost 3 bases, with 12 bases spanning the gap. CDR3 sequence reads: CASSELTGFYEQYF. For the CDR3, the DNA is TGTGCCAGCAGTGAGTTGACGGGATTCTACGAGCAGTACTTC.

As for this clone: This sample includes further DNA sequences coding for the same CDR3. The rearrangement uses TRBV25-1 and TRBJ2-1, with D possibly matching TRBD2 (5 bases). CDR3 length equals 14 residues. Germline loops: CDR1 MGHDK, CDR2 SYGVNS. Trimming took off 3 bases at V and 0 bases at J, with 6 bases between the two ends. The CDR3 spells CASSDSGSYNEQFF. DNA for the CDR3: TGTGCCAGCAGTGACAGCGGCTCCTACAATGAGCAGTTCTTC.

The rearrangement uses TRBV7-8 and TRBJ2-7, with D tentatively TRBD2 (7 bases). The V gene lost 5 bases and the J gene lost 5 bases, with 22 bases spanning the gap. Germline assignment: CDR1 SGHVS and CDR2 FQNEAQ. The CDR3 is 16 amino acids. The DNA of the CDR3 is TGTGCCAGCAGCCCCCTGGGGGGGGGCGCAGGCCACGAGCAGTACTTC. Protein sequence: CASSPLGGGAGHEQYF. The full variable domain, in which reference TRBV7-8 and TRBJ2-7 provide the parts outside the CDR3, is GAGVSQSPRYKVAKRGQDVALRCDPISGHVSLFWYQQALGQGPEFLTYFQNEAQLDKSGLPSDRFFAERPEGSVSTLKIQRTQQEDSAVYLCASSPLGGGAGHEQYFGPGTRLTVT.

The rearrangement joins TRBV5-6 to TRBJ2-2; D unclear. V was trimmed by 4 bases and J by 5 bases, leaving 12 bases between them. The CDR3 extends over 14 amino acids. Germline-derived CDR1 and CDR2 are SGHDT and YYEEEE. CDR3 residues: CASSRTLGTGELFF. For the CDR3, the DNA is TGTGCCAGCAGCAGAACGTTAGGGACCGGGGAGCTGTTTTTT.

V gene TRBV28 combines with J gene TRBJ2-5, with TRBD1 matching over 7 bases. The CDR3 runs to 16 residues. CDR1 and CDR2 from the germline V gene are MDHEN and SYDVKM. The trim removed 5 bases at V and 5 bases at J, leaving 14 bases unmatched. The CDR3 protein is CASSLRGLGGRETQYF. In nucleotides, the CDR3 is TGTGCCAGCAGTCTCAGGGGCCTAGGGGGCAGGGAGACCCAGTACTTC.

V usage is TRBV19 and J usage is TRBJ1-5; D call uncertain. The germline V gene has CDR1 LNHDA and CDR2 SQIVND (reference sequence). The CDR3 is 14 residues long. With 6 bases removed from V and 3 bases from J, the gap between germline ends came to 12 bases. DNA for the CDR3: TGTGCCAGTAGCCCCGGAGGGTACAATCAGCCCCAGCATTTT. Translated: CASSPGGYNQPQHF.

This sequence joins TRBV7-2 and TRBJ2-2; no definite D call. The length of the CDR3 is 15 residues. Germline CDR1 and CDR2: SGHTA and FQGNSA. The V end lost 7 bases, the J end lost 0 bases, and 12 bases lay between the germline ends. CDR3 loop: CASKLRETNTGELFF. The CDR3 nucleotides are TGTGCCAGCAAACTAAGGGAAACGAACACCGGGGAGCTGTTTTTT.

This sequence joins TRBV6-1 and TRBJ1-1, with a weak D call TRBD1 (5 bases). Germline V CDR1 and CDR2: MNHNS, SASEGT. This CDR3 spans 13 amino acids. The V and J ends lost 3 bases and 5 bases respectively, with 10 bases between them. CDR3 region: CASSEGVLTEAFF. Written as DNA, the CDR3 is TGTGCCAGCAGTGAGGGGGTATTGACTGAAGCTTTCTTT.

The V gene is TRBV18, the J gene TRBJ1-5, with a weak D call TRBD1 (5 bases). Looked up from germline, CDR1 is KGHSH and CDR2 is LQKENI. Between the trimmed V and J ends, which lost 1 base and 5 bases, there was a span of 9 bases. The CDR3 is 14 amino acids. DNA of the CDR3: TGTGCCAGCTCACCACAGGGACCGGATCAGCCCCAGCATTTT. Translation: CASSPQGPDQPQHF. Looking up the rest from reference TRBV18 and TRBJ1-5 gives the full variable domain: NAGVMQNPRHLVRRRGQEARLRCSPMKGHSHVYWYRQLPEEGLKFMVYLQKENIIDESGMPKERFSAEFPKEGPSILRIQQVVRGDSAAYFCASSPQGPDQPQHFGDGTRLSIL.

The chain uses TRBV5-1 and TRBJ2-5, with 8 positions matching TRBD2. CDR3 length: 15 residues. Germline trimming cut 3 bases from V and 1 base from J; bases unmatched to any gene: 5. Germline V CDR1 and CDR2: SGHRS, YFSETQ. The CDR3 nucleotides are TGCGCCAGCAGCTCCATTAGCGGGACCCAAGAGACCCAGTACTTC. This translates into CASSSISGTQETQYF.

The chain recombines TRBV14 with TRBJ2-7; D call uncertain. V lost 2 bases and J lost 2, with 7 bases in between. This CDR3 region has 13 residues. CDR1 and CDR2 from the germline V gene are SGHDN and FVKESK. The CDR3 sequence: CASSQTYPYEQYF. The CDR3 region has the DNA TGTGCCAGCAGCCAAACGTATCCCTACGAGCAGTACTTC.

The V gene is TRBV18, the J gene TRBJ2-3; D gene ambiguous. CDR3 length: 13 residues. CDR1 and CDR2 from the germline V gene are KGHSH and LQKENI. V lost 2 bases and J lost 6, with 9 bases in between. In DNA form, the CDR3 reads TGTGCCAGCTCACCAGGGGTTTCGGATACGCAGTATTTT. Amino acid sequence: CASSPGVSDTQYF.

In DNA, the CDR3 is TGTGCCAGCAGCCAAGAGGGGGGAGGGCCAGCAGAGACCCAGTACTTC. This translates into CASSQEGGGPAETQYF. This chain joins TRBV4-2 and TRBJ2-5; 7 nucleotides agree with TRBD2. This CDR3 contains 16 residues. Germline V gene sequence: CDR1 LGHNA, CDR2 YNFKEQ. Unmatched junction bases numbered 8, after V lost 0 bases and J lost 4 bases.

The V and J genes are TRBV12-2 and TRBJ2-5; the table's D call of TRBD2 was not tested on the DNA. TRBV12-2 is classified as a pseudogene. The CDR3 runs 16 residues. This CDR3 is CASRSWTSGLQETQYF. The CDR3 nucleotides read TGTGCAAGTCGCTCCTGGACTAGCGGTCTCCAAGAGACCCAGTACTTC.